This T cell receptor (beta chain) originates from a study of blood T cell repertoires in COVID-19. Study background: Nucleic acid was either cDNA or gDNA, and it came from T cells, B-cell-depleted T cells, or PBMCs.

The CDR3 is made up of 13 amino acids. Germline V gives CDR1 WNHNN, CDR2 SYGVQD (reference sequence). Trimming shortened V by 6 bases and J by 0 bases, and 8 bases separated the two germline ends. The age range of participants was about 18 to 100 years, with residence in roughly 25 US areas. Researchers sorted participants into cohorts using their self-reported clinical history. Profiled with immunoSEQ multiplex PCR; TCRdb holds only in-frame clones, not every one. The sample lists about 280,000 clones; around 88% were seen once. This sequence originates from a woman aged 40 to 50 who had recovered from COVID-19. Sequencing input: PBMCs or T cells enriched from blood (not recorded which). The J gene is TRBJ1-1, the V gene TRBV10-1, with D hard to call. The CDR3 bases are TGCGCCAGCAGCAGGAATATGAACACTGAAGCTTTCTTT. Protein product: CASSRNMNTEAFF.